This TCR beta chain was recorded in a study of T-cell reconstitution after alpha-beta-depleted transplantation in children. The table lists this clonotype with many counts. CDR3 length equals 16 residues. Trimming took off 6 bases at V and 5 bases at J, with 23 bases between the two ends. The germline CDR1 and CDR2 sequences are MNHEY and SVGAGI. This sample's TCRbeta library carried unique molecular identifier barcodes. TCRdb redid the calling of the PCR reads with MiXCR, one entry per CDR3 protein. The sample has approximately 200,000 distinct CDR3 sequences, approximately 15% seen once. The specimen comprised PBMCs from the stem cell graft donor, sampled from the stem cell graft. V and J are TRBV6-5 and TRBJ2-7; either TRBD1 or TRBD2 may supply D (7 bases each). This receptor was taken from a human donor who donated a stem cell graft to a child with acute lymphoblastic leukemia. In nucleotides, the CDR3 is TGTGCCAGCAGCCCCAGGGGGGGCGCAAGTCAAAACGAGCAGTACTTC. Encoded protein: CASSPRGGASQNEQYF.